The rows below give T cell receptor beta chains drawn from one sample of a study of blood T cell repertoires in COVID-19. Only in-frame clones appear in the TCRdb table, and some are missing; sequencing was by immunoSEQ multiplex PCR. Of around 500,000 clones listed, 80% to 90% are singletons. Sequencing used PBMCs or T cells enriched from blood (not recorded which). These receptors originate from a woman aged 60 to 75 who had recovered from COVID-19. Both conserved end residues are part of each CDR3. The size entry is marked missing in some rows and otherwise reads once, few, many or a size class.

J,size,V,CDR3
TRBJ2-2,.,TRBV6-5,CASSYSTGGNTGELFF
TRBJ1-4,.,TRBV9,CASSFRDRETNEKLFF
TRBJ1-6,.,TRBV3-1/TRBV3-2,CASSPTGQGANSPLHF
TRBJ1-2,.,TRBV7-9,CASSLATDPYGYTF
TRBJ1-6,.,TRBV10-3,CATTQGQGLGKPLHF
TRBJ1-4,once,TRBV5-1,CASSLAGQSNEKLFF
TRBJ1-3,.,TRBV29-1,CSVTPGDGNTIYF
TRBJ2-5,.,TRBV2,CATSRDNQETQYF
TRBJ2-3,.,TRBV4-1,CASSQALAGGLSTDTQYF
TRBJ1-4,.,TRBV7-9,CASSFHGEANEKLFF
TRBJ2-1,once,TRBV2,CASSEHQGTVEQFF
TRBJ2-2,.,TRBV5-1,CASSYPRDRANTGELFF
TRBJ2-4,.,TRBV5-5,CASSLLPRDRLQYF
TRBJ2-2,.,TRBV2,CASCFGGGNTGELFF
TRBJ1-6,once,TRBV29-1,CSVTFGRASPLHF